The clone carrying this TCR beta chain was observed a handful of times. Its antigen remains unknown. The data belong to a study of T cells in Graves' hyperthyroidism and ophthalmopathy. Whole-study findings and limits: The blood repertoire included most of the expanded thyroid clonotypes above 0.001. Ophthalmopathy got predicted by the model a median approximately 6.4 months before its onset.

The investigators amplified TCR beta CDR3 regions from RNA transcripts. The HTBI primer set served for first-round RT-PCR of the TCR CDR3. In TCRdb, the multiplex PCR reads were re-called with MiXCR into one record per CDR3 protein. The table records around 340,000 distinct CDR3 sequences, 15% to 20% of them present only once. Based on clinical symptoms, serum thyroxine and TRAb, thyroid ultrasound and orbital computed tomography, diagnoses were reached. Using roughly 9.4 ml of fresh peripheral blood, PBMCs were prepared. V trimming: 0 bases; J trimming: 2 bases; junction bases outside the gene matches: 9. Germline-derived CDR1 and CDR2 are MNHEY and SVGAGI. The CDR3 is 17 amino acids.

The receptor was derived from a woman aged 50 to 65 with Graves' hyperthyroidism. The sequencing input was blood. The rearrangement uses TRBV6-5 and TRBJ1-1, with 7 bases matching TRBD1. CDR3 loop: CASSYSLPGTANTEAFF. The CDR3 DNA sequence: TGTGCCAGCAGTTACTCGCTGCCGGGGACAGCTAACACTGAAGCTTTCTTT.